There are a few counts of the clone carrying this T cell receptor (beta chain). Its antigen is as yet unknown. These data belong to a study of T cell repertoires in cytomegalovirus infection. Across the study: Indicated by public TCR beta signatures were CMV infection and matching HLA type. Study-wide results and caveats: CMV-specific HLA-C-restricted TCR beta clonotypes dominated the ex vivo response. Adding up the frequency of public TCR beta families identified people who carried CMV plus the relevant HLA.

Using its own MiXCR run on the reads, TCRdb lists one record per CDR3 protein. In the table there are about 300,000 distinct CDR3 sequences, around 9.1% of which are singletons. Germline V gene sequence: CDR1 MNHEY, CDR2 SVGEGT. The V segment lost 6 bases and the J segment 5 bases; nucleotides outside the gene matches: 10. CDR3 length equals 15 residues. The sequencing input was PBMCs. The TCR comes from a human donor in good health (CMV status not recorded). Some clones in this sample may be carry-over from other donors' samples. V gene TRBV6-2 or TRBV6-3 combines with J gene TRBJ1-1, with TRBD1 matching over 9 bases. The CDR3, as DNA: TGTGCCAGCAGACCCGGGACAGGGACTTTTACTGAAGCTTTCTTT. Translating it yields CASRPGTGTFTEAFF.